These T cell receptor beta chains were read from a single sample in a study of CD8 T cells in ankylosing spondylitis. TCRdb used MiXCR to reprocess the 5' RACE reads, holding one entry per CDR3 protein. This sample has under 850,000 distinct CDR3 sequences, with around 20% found just once. Material: blood, either unsorted or a sorted T cell fraction (not recorded which). These receptors were obtained from a male donor with ankylosing spondylitis. CDR3s include the opening cysteine and the closing phenylalanine or tryptophan. Fields, in order: V gene, D gene, clone size, J gene, CDR3 DNA, CDR3 protein. A D gene is named only where the DNA matches it firmly. Clone size is given for some rows only: seen once, a few or many times, or a class if the clone is expanded.

>TRBV29-1|TRBD2|few|TRBJ2-1
TGCAGCGTAGCCGGGACTAGCGTCTCGAGCTCCTACAATGAGCAGTTCTTC
CSVAGTSVSSSYNEQFF
>TRBV18|TRBD2|once|TRBJ2-3
TGTGCCAGCTCACCACAGGGACTAGCGGGAGATGCTACGCAGTATTTT
CASSPQGLAGDATQYF
>TRBV12-3/TRBV12-4|.|.|TRBJ1-3
TGTGCCAGCAGCGTACGAACAAGTGGGAGGGACACCATATATTTT
CASSVRTSGRDTIYF
>TRBV5-1|.|few|TRBJ1-2
TGCGCCAGCAGCACCCCGGGGACCTCTGGCTACACCTTC
CASSTPGTSGYTF
>TRBV9|TRBD2|many|TRBJ2-1
TGTGCCAGCAGCCCTAACCCCGGGACTAGCGGGAAGAAGGCAGACTACAATGAGCAGTTCTTC
CASSPNPGTSGKKADYNEQFF
>TRBV12-3/TRBV12-4|.|few|TRBJ1-1
TGTGCCAGCAGTTTAAGGTACGGTGAAGCTTTCTTT
CASSLRYGEAFF
>TRBV4-2|TRBD2|.|TRBJ2-5
TGTGCCAGCAGGGCCAAAGACGGACTAGCGGGGGGCCTCCAAGAGACCCAGTACTTC
CASRAKDGLAGGLQETQYF
>TRBV18|TRBD2|.|TRBJ2-1
TGTGCCAGCTCGCAGCGGGAGTCCGAATACAATGAGCAGTTCTTC
CASSQRESEYNEQFF
>TRBV6-1|.|few|TRBJ2-6
TGTGCCAGCACCATAACAGGAAGCTCTGGGGCCAACGTCCTGACTTTC
CASTITGSSGANVLTF
>TRBV5-1|.|.|TRBJ2-3
TGCGCCAGCAGCTCCGTCGCGTCTAGCACAGATACGCAGTATTTT
CASSSVASSTDTQYF
>TRBV5-6|TRBD2|many|TRBJ2-1
TGTGCCAGCAGCCTCCTAGGGATAGCGGGAGAGGTAAATGAGCAGTTCTTC
CASSLLGIAGEVNEQFF
>TRBV29-1|.|.|TRBJ1-1
TGCAGCGTTGTCCCTTTGGGAACAGGGAACACTGAAGCTTTCTTT
CSVVPLGTGNTEAFF
>TRBV9|.|.|TRBJ2-7
TGTGCCAGCAGCGCCGATCCCAATTACGAGCAGTACTTC
CASSADPNYEQYF
>TRBV3-1|.|many|TRBJ2-6
TGTGCCAGCAGCCGACTAAGTGGAAAAGGGGCCTCTGGGGCCAACGTCCTGACTTTC
CASSRLSGKGASGANVLTF
>TRBV6-2/TRBV6-3|.|.|TRBJ1-1
TGTGCCAGCAGCCGCCGGGACTGGAGGACTGAAGCTTTCTTT
CASSRRDWRTEAFF
>TRBV30|TRBD2|few|TRBJ2-7
TGTGCCTGGACTAGCGGAACCTACGAGCAGTACTTC
CAWTSGTYEQYF